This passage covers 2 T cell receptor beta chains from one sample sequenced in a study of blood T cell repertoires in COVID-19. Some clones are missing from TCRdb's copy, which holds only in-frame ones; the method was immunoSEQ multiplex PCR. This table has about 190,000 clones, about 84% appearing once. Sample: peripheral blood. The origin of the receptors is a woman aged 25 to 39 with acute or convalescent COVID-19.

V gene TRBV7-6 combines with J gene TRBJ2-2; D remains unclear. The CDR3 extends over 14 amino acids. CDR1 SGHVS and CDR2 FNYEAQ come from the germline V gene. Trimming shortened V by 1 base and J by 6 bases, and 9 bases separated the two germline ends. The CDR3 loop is CASSLVRGSGELFF. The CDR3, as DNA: TGTGCCAGCAGCTTAGTTCGAGGCTCCGGGGAGCTGTTTTTT.

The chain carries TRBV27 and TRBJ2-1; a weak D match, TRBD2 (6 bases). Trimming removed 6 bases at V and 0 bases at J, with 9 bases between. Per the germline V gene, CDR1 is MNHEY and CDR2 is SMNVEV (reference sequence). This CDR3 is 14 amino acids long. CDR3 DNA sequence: TGTGCCAGCAGACTAGCCGGCTCCTACAATGAGCAGTTCTTC. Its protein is CASRLAGSYNEQFF.